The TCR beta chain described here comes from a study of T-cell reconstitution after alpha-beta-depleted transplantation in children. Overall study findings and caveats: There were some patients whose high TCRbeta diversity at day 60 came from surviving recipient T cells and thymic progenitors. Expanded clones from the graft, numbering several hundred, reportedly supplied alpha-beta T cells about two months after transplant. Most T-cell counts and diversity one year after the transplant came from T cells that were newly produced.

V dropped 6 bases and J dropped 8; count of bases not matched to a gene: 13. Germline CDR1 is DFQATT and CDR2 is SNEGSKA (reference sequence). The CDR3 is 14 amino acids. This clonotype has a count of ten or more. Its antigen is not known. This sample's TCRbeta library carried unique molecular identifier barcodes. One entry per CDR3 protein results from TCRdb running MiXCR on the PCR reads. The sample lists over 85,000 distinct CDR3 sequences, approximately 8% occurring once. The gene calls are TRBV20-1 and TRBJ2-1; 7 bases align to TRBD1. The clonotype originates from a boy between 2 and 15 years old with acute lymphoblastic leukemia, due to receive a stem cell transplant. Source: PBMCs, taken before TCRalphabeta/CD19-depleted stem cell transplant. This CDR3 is CSAPRQGLWDEQFF. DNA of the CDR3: TGCAGTGCCCCGAGACAGGGCCTTTGGGATGAGCAGTTCTTC.